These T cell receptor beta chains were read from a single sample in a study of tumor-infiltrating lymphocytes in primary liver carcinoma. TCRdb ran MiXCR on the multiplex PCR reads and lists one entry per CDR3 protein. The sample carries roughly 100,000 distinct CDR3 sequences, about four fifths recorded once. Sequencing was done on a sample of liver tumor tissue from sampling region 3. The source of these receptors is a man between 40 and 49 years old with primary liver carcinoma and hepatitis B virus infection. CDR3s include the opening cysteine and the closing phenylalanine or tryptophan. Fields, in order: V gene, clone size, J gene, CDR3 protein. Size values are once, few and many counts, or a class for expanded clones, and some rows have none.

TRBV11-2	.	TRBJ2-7	CASSLPWTGEIEQYF
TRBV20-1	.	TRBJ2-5	CSARKRETQYF
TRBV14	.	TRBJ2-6	CASIQCAAGANVLTF
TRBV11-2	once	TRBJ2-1	CASSPGSSSYNEQFF
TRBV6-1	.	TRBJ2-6	CASSARQVRFSGANVLIF
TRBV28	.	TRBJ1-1	CASGPGTLLEAFF
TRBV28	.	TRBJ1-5	CTSSPRVYSKQPQHF
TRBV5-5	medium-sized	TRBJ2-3	CASSFGDTQYF
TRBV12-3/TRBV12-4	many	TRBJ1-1	CASSFLVLMGEAFF
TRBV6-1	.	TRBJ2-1	CASSETGSVYNEQFF
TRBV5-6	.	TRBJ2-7	CANSLPPYEQYF
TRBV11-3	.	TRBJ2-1	CARCLGVSNNERFF
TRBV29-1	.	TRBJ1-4	CSVEGTVDNEKLFF
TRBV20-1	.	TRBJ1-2	CSAEPQGNYGYIF
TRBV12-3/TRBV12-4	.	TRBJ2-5	CASSLRGTETQYF
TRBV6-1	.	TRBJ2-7	CVSSWKPGEVYEQYF
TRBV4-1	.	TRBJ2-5	CAGSQDMGTKETQYF
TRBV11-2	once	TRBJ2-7	CTSSLREGRTSGLNSYVQYF
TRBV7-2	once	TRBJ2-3	CASSLVWPTDTQYF
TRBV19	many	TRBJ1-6	CASGGDRDNSPLHF
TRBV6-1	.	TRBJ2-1	CASNEDAGGYNEQFF
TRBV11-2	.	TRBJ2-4	CASTTPTVAKNIQYF
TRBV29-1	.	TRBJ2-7	CSVALGTSGYEQYF
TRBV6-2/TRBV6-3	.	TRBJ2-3	CASTYTLAEGPEYF
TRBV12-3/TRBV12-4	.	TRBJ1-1	CTSGSTGSNAEAFF
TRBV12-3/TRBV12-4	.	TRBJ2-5	CTSSPFVDEEIQYF
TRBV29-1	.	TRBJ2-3	CSSRGDTDTQYF
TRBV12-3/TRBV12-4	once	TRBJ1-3	CGSSFPRAERNTIYF
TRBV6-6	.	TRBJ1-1	CASRNDRGLPEAFF
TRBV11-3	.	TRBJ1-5	CASNLDLGVAQPTHF
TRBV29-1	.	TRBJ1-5	CNVERTGSNQPQHF
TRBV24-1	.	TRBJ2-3	CATSGRVTTSTNTQYF
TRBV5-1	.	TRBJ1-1	CASSAAWGYSEAFF
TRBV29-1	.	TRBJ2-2	CSVATGRLIGDLFF
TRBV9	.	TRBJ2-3	CASSVIKDRVTGTQYF
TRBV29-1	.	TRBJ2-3	CSVEGQESSDTQYF
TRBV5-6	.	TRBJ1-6	CASSQTGTGGHSPLHF
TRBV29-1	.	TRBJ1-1	CSVLPVWGINTEAFF
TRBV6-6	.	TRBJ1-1	CANMGQTNTEAFF